This TCR beta chain was retrieved from a study of CD8 T cells in ankylosing spondylitis. Study-wide findings and caveats: Reports of some motif variants in reactive arthritis synovial fluid and blood predate this one. The study looked at matched synovial fluid samples from ankylosing spondylitis patients. Disease-linked clones were reported to be significantly enriched there.

Construction of TCR beta libraries was performed using quantitative 5'-RACE with molecular barcodes. MiXCR was run by TCRdb on the 5' RACE reads, yielding one entry per CDR3 protein. The sample comprises 40,000 to 50,000 distinct CDR3 sequences, less than 3.5% of which are singletons, and about 4.5% rests with the top ten. This clonotype came up many times. Its target is not known. V lost 0 bases and J lost 6, with 13 bases in between. The CDR3 runs 15 residues. Germline V gene lookup returns CDR1 SGDLS and CDR2 YYNGEE. The sequence came from a male donor with ankylosing spondylitis or in good health (not recorded which). The sample taken for sequencing was blood, either unsorted or a sorted T cell fraction (not recorded which). The chain combines TRBV9 with TRBJ2-1; the D gene is possibly TRBD2 (6 bases). As DNA, the CDR3 is TGTGCCAGCAGCGTAGTGACTAGTCTTGGCAATGAGCAGTTCTTC. Protein: CASSVVTSLGNEQFF.